The entry below gives a single T cell receptor beta chain sequence along with its context. V dropped 5 bases and J dropped 13 bases, with 18 bases sitting between them. Germline CDR1 and CDR2: MNHEY and SVGEGT. The CDR3 totals 14 residues. This entry belongs to a study of blood T cell repertoires in COVID-19. In the source study's methods: Amplification of reference gene primers was used by the study to estimate nucleated cell counts. Sequenced by immunoSEQ multiplex PCR; TCRdb stores in-frame clones only, minus some. V and J calls and clone size are copied from that table; D and trimming were computed from the DNA. The sample has a few hundred thousand clones, 70% to 90% seen once.

This receptor was taken from a man aged 40-50 years with acute or convalescent COVID-19. Source material: peripheral blood. This rearrangement joins TRBV6-2 or TRBV6-3 to TRBJ1-6; tentatively, D is TRBD1 (5 bases). The DNA for the CDR3 is TGTGCCAGCAGTCGTGATAGGGTACAGGCGCCCCTCCACTTT. This translates into CASSRDRVQAPLHF.